The entry that follows covers one T cell receptor beta chain sequence. The target antigen is unknown. Libraries were prepared by immunoSEQ multiplex PCR; TCRdb keeps only in-frame clonotypes and omits some of them. The sample lists roughly 60,000 clones, just over 90% occurring once. This specimen belongs to a study of cytomegalovirus exposure and HLA in healthy donors. Points from the study as a whole: It was reportedly the case that the classifier diagnosed cytomegalovirus status with high specificity and sensitivity. Later, an analysis found that TCR clusters from the first cohort tended to co-occur in the roughly 110 validation repertoires. Specificity of three CMV-associated chains for CMV antigens was verified in vitro.

The J segment lost 4 bases and the V segment lost 3 bases, leaving 11 bases of the junction unmatched. The germline V gene encodes CDR1 SGHRS and CDR2 YFSETQ. This CDR3 has 16 amino acids. The donors were members of the validation cohort, which comprised roughly 120 subjects and was separate from the first cohort of around 700 subjects. The source is a woman under 30 in good health and CMV-seronegative. The sequencing sample was made of PBMCs. The chain combines TRBV5-1 with TRBJ2-7; 9 positions match TRBD1. CDR3 region: CASSSGRQGERYEQYF. The CDR3 bases are TGCGCCAGCAGCTCCGGGCGACAGGGGGAAAGATACGAGCAGTACTTC.